This TCR beta chain was sequenced for a study of shared clonotypes between healthy human individuals. The study, taken as a whole, reports: Depth was large, yet rarefaction showed that sorted-subset sequencing was incomplete.

This CDR3 is built from 15 residues. The germline CDR1 and CDR2 sequences are SGHDT and YYEEEE. The ends were cut back, 0 bases at V and 3 bases at J, with 12 bases in the middle. Assay runs were performed at deep level. 200 to 250 ng DNA, about 30,000 T cell genomes, went into each sorted-subset replicate PCR. Sequenced by immunoSEQ multiplex PCR; TCRdb stores in-frame clones only, minus some. The sample has roughly 1,800,000 clones; about 95% are singletons. The naive CD8 population came from CD45RO-negative cells selected for CCR7, without terminally differentiated effector memory CD45RA+ cells. All participating donors were Caucasian adults from Nashville, Tennessee. In the case of this clone: The antigen remains undetermined.

The specimen sequenced was naive CD8+ T cells sorted from blood. The sequence was obtained from a man aged 18-30 years in good health. The chain is built from TRBV5-6 and TRBJ1-2; D gene unclear. This chain's CDR3 is CASSLVLASHYGYTF. CDR3 in DNA: TGTGCCAGCAGCTTGGTTCTGGCCAGCCACTATGGCTACACCTTC.